This entry is about one TCR beta chain. Per the study methods: For nucleated cells, counts were estimated from reference gene primer amplification. Only in-frame clones appear in the TCRdb table, and some are missing; sequencing was by immunoSEQ multiplex PCR. Clonal size and the V and J genes are those of that table, whereas D and trimming came from the DNA. Here the sample spans fewer than 350,000 clones, approximately 91% being singletons. This sample was taken from a study of blood T cell repertoires in COVID-19. Cohorts were based on clinical histories the participants reported. The CDR3 runs to 17 residues. Germline-derived CDR1 and CDR2 are MGHRA and YSYEKL. Trimming cost V 4 bases and J 4 bases, with 22 bases left between them.

V and J are TRBV4-1 and TRBJ1-2; D is ambiguous. Sequencing was done on a sample of PBMCs or T cells enriched from blood (not recorded which). The clonotype originates from a woman aged 40 to 49 with acute COVID-19. Here the CDR3 DNA reads TGCGCCAGCAGCCCAATGGAATTGGGGAGCCGAGGCTATGGCTACACCTTC. It encodes CASSPMELGSRGYGYTF.